This TCR beta chain came from a study of cytomegalovirus exposure and HLA in healthy donors. Across the whole study: About 77 million unique TCRs from HLA-typed donors made up an early data release. Overall study results and limits: A later analysis linked a missense variant in DCLRE1C to the trimming of TCR beta V and J genes. Common viral pathogens were later found to be apparently linked to several of the most significant clusters.

Regarding this clone: The antigen is unknown.

This CDR3 comprises 15 residues. V was trimmed by 6 bases and J by 4 bases, leaving 13 bases between them. The germline V gene encodes CDR1 MDHEN and CDR2 SYDVKM. Vbeta (60) and Jbeta (13) primers were used in the PCR. Sequencing used immunoSEQ multiplex PCR; TCRdb keeps in-frame clones, though not all of them. The table lists around 100,000 clones, less than 80% of them singletons. The sample was PBMCs. The receptor's source is a woman in her 40s in good health and CMV-seronegative. This rearrangement joins TRBV28 to TRBJ1-6; D unresolved. CDR3 loop: CASRVPGDYNSPLHF. The CDR3 DNA sequence: TGTGCCAGCAGGGTGCCAGGCGATTATAATTCACCCCTCCACTTT. The whole variable domain, remainder taken from reference TRBV28 and TRBJ1-6, is DVKVTQSSRYLVKRTGEKVFLECVQDMDHENMFWYRQDPGLGLRLIYFSYDVKMKEKGDIPEGYSVSREKKERFSLILESASTNQTSMYLCASRVPGDYNSPLHFGNGTRLTVT.